One and the same sample provided the 5 T cell receptor beta chains below, sequenced in a study of PD-L1 blockade in urothelial cancer. Here immunoSEQ multiplex PCR was the method, and the copy in TCRdb shows in-frame clones only, minus some. The sample has roughly 100,000 clones; approximately 88% are singletons. As for time point: pretreatment peripheral blood. The sample consisted of PBMCs, taken around atezolizumab (anti-PD-L1) treatment. The receptors come from a woman older than 75 with urothelial cancer.

This clone was counted between two and nine times. The rearrangement joins TRBV4-1 to TRBJ2-1, with TRBD2 matching over 12 bases. Germline-derived CDR1 and CDR2 are MGHRA and YSYEKL. The V segment lost 4 bases and the J segment 4 bases; nucleotides outside the gene matches: 5. This CDR3 has 16 amino acids. The CDR3 DNA reads as TGCGCCAGCAGCCCTTCGACTAGCGGGGGATACAATGAGCAGTTCTTC. Translated, it gives CASSPSTSGGYNEQFF.

This chain connects TRBV5-4 to TRBJ1-1; D perhaps matches TRBD1 (5 bases). The V gene lost 4 bases and the J gene lost 5 bases, with 9 bases spanning the gap. CDR1 SGHNT and CDR2 YYREEE come from the germline V gene (reference sequence). The CDR3 consists of 12 residues. Here the CDR3 DNA reads TGTGCCAGCAGCCAGGCAGGGACTGAAGCTTTCTTT. Its protein is CASSQAGTEAFF.

This clone was observed once. The genes are TRBV5-8 and TRBJ2-7, with D possibly matching TRBD2 (5 bases). V lost 1 base, J lost 5 bases, and 19 bases lay in between. This CDR3 is 16 amino acids long. The germline gives CDR1 SGHTS, CDR2 YDEGEE. CDR3 region: CASSLQQGHLGDEQYF. The CDR3 DNA is TGTGCCAGCAGCTTGCAACAAGGCCATCTCGGGGACGAGCAGTACTTC.

This chain uses TRBV11-2 with TRBJ2-5; 9 positions agree with TRBD1. The germline gives CDR1 SGHAT, CDR2 FQNNGV. V lost 1 base, J lost 2 bases, and 14 bases stayed unmatched. The CDR3 runs 19 residues. The CDR3: CASSLATGTGKFSQETQYF. Written as DNA, the CDR3 is TGTGCCAGCAGCTTAGCCACCGGGACAGGGAAATTCTCGCAAGAGACCCAGTACTTC.

The CDR3 DNA sequence: TGTGCCAGCACCAGATCAACGGGGGAGGGGTATGGCTACACCTTC. Amino acid sequence: CASTRSTGEGYGYTF. V gene TRBV28 combines with J gene TRBJ1-2; a weak D match, TRBD1 (5 bases). CDR1 and CDR2 from the germline V gene are MDHEN and SYDVKM. V gave up 7 bases and J gave up 5 bases, with 20 bases separating them. The CDR3 is 15 residues long.